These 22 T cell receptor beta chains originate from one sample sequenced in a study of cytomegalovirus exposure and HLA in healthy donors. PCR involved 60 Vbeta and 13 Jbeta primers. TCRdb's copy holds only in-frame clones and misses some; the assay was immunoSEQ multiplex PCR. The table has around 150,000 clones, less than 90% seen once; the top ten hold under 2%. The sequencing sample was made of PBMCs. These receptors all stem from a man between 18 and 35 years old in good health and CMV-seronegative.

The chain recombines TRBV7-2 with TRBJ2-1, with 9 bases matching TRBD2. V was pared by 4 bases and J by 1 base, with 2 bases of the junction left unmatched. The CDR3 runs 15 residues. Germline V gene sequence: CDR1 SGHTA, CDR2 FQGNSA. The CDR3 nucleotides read TGTGCCAGCAGCTCGACTAGCGGATCCTACAATGAGCAGTTCTTC. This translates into CASSSTSGSYNEQFF.

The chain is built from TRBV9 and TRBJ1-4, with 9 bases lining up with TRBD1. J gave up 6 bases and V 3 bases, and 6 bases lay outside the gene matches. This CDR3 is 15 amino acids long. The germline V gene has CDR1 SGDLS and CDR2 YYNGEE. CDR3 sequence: CASSAGQGRDEKLFF. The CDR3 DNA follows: TGTGCCAGCAGCGCGGGACAGGGTCGGGATGAAAAACTGTTTTTT.

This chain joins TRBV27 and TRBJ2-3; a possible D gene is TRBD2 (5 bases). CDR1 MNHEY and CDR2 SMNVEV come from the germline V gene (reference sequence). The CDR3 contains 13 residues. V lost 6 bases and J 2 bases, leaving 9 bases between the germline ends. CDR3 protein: CASRRVSTDTQYF. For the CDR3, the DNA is TGTGCCAGCAGGAGGGTTTCCACAGATACGCAGTATTTT.

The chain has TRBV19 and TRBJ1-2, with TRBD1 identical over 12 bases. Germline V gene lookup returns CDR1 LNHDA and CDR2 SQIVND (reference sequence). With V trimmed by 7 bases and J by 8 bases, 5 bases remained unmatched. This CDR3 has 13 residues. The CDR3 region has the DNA TGTGCCAGTATGGGACAGGGGGCAGGGGGCTACACCTTC. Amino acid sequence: CASMGQGAGGYTF.

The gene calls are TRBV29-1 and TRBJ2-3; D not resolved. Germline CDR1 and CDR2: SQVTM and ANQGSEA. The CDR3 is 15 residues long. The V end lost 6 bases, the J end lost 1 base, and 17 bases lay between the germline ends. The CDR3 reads CSVPVWWLGTDTQYF. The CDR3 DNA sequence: TGCAGCGTCCCTGTATGGTGGTTAGGCACAGATACGCAGTATTTT.

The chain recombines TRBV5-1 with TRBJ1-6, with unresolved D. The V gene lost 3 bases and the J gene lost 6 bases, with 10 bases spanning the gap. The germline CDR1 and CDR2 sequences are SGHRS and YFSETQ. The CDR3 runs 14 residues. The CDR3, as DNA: TGCGCCAGCAGCTCGGCTACTACTAATTCACCCCTCCACTTT. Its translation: CASSSATTNSPLHF. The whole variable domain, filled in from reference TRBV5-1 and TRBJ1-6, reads KAGVTQTPRYLIKTRGQQVTLSCSPISGHRSVSWYQQTPGQGLQFLFEYFSETQRNKGNFPGRFSGRQFSNSRSEMNVSTLELGDSALYLCASSSATTNSPLHFGNGTRLTVT.

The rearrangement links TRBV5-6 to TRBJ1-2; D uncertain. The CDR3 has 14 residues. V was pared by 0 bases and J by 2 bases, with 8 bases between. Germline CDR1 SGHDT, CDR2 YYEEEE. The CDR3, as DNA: TGTGCCAGCAGCTTGGACCTCCGGAACTATGGCTACACCTTC. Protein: CASSLDLRNYGYTF. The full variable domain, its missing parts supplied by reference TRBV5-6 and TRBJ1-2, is DAGVTQSPTHLIKTRGQQVTLRCSPKSGHDTVSWYQQALGQGPQFIFQYYEEEERQRGNFPDRFSGHQFPNYSSELNVNALLLGDSALYLCASSLDLRNYGYTFGSGTRLTVV.

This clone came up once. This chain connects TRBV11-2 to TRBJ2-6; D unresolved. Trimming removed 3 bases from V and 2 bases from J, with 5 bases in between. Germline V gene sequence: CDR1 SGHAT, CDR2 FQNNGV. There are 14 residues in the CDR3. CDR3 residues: CASSLQAGANVLTF. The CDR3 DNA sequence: TGTGCCAGCAGCTTGCAGGCTGGGGCCAACGTCCTGACTTTC.

In DNA form, the CDR3 reads TGTGCCAGCAGCTTAAAGTGGGAGGCTGAAGCTTTCTTT. Amino acid sequence: CASSLKWEAEAFF. The V call is TRBV7-9, the J call TRBJ1-1; D not resolved. In germline, CDR1 is SEHNR, CDR2 FQNEAQ (reference sequence). The CDR3 sequence is 13 residues long. Trimming took off 2 bases at V and 6 bases at J, with 10 bases between the two ends.

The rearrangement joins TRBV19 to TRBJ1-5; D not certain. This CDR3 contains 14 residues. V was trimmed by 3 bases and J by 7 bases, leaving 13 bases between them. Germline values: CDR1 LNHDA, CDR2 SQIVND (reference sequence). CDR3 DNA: TGTGCCAGTAGTATCCCCCCCAGTTCCCAGCCCCAGCATTTT. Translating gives CASSIPPSSQPQHF.

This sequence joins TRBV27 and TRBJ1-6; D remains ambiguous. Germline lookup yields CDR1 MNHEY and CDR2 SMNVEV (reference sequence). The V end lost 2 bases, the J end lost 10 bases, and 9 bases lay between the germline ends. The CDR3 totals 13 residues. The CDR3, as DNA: TGTGCCAGCAGTTTAGGGCACCCCTCACCCCTCCACTTT. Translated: CASSLGHPSPLHF.

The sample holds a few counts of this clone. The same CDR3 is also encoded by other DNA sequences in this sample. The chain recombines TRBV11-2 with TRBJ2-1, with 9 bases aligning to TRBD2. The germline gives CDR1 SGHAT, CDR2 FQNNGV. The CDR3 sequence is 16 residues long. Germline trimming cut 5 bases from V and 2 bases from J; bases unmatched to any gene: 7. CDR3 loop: CASSLGAGGAYNEQFF. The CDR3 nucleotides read TGTGCCAGCAGCCTAGGGGCGGGGGGGGCCTACAATGAGCAGTTCTTC.

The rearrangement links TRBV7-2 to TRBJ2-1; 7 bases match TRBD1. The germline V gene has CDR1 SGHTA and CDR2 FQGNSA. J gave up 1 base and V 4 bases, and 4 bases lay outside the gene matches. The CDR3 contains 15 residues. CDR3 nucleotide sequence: TGTGCCAGCAGCTATACGGGACAGTCCTACAATGAGCAGTTCTTC. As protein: CASSYTGQSYNEQFF.

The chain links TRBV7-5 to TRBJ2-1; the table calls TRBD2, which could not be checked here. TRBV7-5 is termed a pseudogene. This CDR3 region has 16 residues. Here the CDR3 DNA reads TGTGTCAGAAGCTTATTCCGGCGGGGGACCTACAATGAGCAGTTCTTC. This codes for CVRSLFRRGTYNEQFF.

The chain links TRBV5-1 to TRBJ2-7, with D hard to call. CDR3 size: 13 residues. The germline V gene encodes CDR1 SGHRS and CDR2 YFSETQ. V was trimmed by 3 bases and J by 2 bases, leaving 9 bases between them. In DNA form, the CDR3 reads TGCGCCAGCAGCTATGGTAGCACCTACGAGCAGTACTTC. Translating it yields CASSYGSTYEQYF.

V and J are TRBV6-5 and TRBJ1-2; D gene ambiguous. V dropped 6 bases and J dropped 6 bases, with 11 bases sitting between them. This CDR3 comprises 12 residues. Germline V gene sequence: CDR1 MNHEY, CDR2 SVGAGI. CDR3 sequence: CASRRSEDGYTF. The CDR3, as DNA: TGTGCCAGCAGGCGTAGCGAGGATGGCTACACCTTC.

CDR3 sequence reads: CASSLGRGPYNEQFF. The CDR3 DNA reads as TGCGCCAGCAGCCTCGGGAGGGGGCCTTACAATGAGCAGTTCTTC. V is TRBV4-1 and J is TRBJ2-1; the D gene is possibly TRBD2 (8 bases). Germline CDR1 is MGHRA and CDR2 is YSYEKL. Trimming took off 4 bases at V and 4 bases at J, with 14 bases between the two ends. The length of the CDR3 is 15 residues.

This chain's CDR3 is CASSPPGLSTDTQYF. The CDR3 nucleotides read TGTGCCAGCTCCCCACCGGGACTGAGCACAGATACGCAGTATTTT. The gene calls are TRBV19 and TRBJ2-3, with TRBD2 as a possible D gene (6 bases). The CDR3 is 15 amino acids. CDR1 and CDR2 from the germline V gene are LNHDA and SQIVND (reference sequence). The V end lost 9 bases, the J end lost 0 bases, and 16 bases lay between the germline ends.

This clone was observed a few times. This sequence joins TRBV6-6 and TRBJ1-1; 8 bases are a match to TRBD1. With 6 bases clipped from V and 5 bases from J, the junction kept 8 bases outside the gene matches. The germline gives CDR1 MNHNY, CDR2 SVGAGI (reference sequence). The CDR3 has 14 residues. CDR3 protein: CASSPDRVKTEAFF. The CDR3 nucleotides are TGTGCCAGCAGCCCGGACAGGGTAAAGACTGAAGCTTTCTTT.

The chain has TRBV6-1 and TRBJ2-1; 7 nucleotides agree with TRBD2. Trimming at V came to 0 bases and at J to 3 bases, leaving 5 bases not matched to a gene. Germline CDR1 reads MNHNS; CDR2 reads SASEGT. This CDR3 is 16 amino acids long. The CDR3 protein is CASSEARGSYYNEQFF. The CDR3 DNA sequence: TGTGCCAGCAGTGAAGCGCGGGGGTCTTACTACAATGAGCAGTTCTTC.

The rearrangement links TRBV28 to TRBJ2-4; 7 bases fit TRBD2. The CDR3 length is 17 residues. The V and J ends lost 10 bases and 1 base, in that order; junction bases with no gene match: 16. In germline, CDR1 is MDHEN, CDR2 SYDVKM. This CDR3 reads CATLLPSGSTAKNIQYF. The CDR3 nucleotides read TGTGCCACCCTGCTTCCTAGCGGATCCACGGCCAAAAACATTCAGTACTTC.

In DNA form, the CDR3 reads TGTGCCAGCAGCACCTCGGGACTACGCACAGATACGCAGTATTTT. Its protein is CASSTSGLRTDTQYF. V and J are TRBV7-3 and TRBJ2-3; 7 bases line up with TRBD2. Germline CDR1 is SGHTA and CDR2 is FQGTGA. The V and J ends lost 5 bases and 1 base, in that order; junction bases with no gene match: 6. The CDR3 length is 15 residues. The variable domain in full, with the rest retrieved from reference TRBV7-3 and TRBJ2-3, is GAGVSQTPSNKVTEKGKYVELRCDPISGHTALYWYRQSLGQGPEFLIYFQGTGAADDSGLPNDRFFAVRPEGSVSTLKIQRTERGDSAVYLCASSTSGLRTDTQYFGPGTRLTVL.